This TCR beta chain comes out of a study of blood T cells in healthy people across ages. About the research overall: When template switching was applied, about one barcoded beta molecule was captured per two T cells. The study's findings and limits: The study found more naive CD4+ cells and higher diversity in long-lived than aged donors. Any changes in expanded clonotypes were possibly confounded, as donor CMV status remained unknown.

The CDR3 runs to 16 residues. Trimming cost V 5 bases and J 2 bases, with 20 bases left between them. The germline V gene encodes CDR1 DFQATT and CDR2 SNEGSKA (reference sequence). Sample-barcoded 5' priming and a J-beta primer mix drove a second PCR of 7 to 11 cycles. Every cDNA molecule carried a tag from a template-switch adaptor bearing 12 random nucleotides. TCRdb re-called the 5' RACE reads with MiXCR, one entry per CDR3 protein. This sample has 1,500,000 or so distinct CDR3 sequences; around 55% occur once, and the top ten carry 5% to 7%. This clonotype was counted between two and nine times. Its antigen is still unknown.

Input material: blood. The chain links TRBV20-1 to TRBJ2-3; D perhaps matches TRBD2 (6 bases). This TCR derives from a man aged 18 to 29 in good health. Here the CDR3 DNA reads TGCAGTGCTCCCCCAACAAGGGACTCCTTCACAGATACGCAGTATTTT. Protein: CSAPPTRDSFTDTQYF.